This TCR beta chain was sequenced in a study of neoadjuvant anti-PD-1 for oral cavity cancer. Background on the study: Patients without progression got a fourth dose around day 43. Study-level results: Treg/Th17 ratio rose with pretreatment blood and fell with post-treatment tumor TCRbeta clonality.

As for this clone: Its antigen is as yet unknown.

Assay: immunoSEQ multiplex PCR; the TCRdb copy retains only in-frame clones and omits some. The data contain 65,000 to 95,000 clones, under 85% of them singletons. The CDR3 runs to 13 residues. Looked up from germline, CDR1 is MNHEY and CDR2 is SMNVEV (reference sequence). Trimming took off 5 bases at V and 4 bases at J, with 12 bases between the two ends. Sequenced here: PBMCs, sampled before nivolumab (anti-PD-1) treatment. The sequence was collected from a person between 40 and 79 years old with oral cavity squamous cell carcinoma. The chain carries TRBV27 and TRBJ2-7, with D possibly being TRBD2 (5 bases). In DNA, the CDR3 is TGTGCCAGCAGTACGGGCACTAGTTACGAGCAGTACTTC. The encoded protein is CASSTGTSYEQYF.